These T cell receptor beta chains were read from a single sample in a study of regulatory T cells. Produced via immunoSEQ multiplex PCR; TCRdb's table is partial and in-frame only. The repertoire holds under 35,000 clones, 93% seen once, with about 1% in the top ten. Sequenced sample: conventional CD4+ T cells sorted from blood. The origin of the receptors is a child aged 2-15 years with CD3G deficiency. Each CDR3 is given with its conserved first and last residue. The order of the fields is J gene, V gene, clone size, D gene, CDR3 protein, CDR3 DNA. The D gene is left open where the match is weak. For some rows the clone size is stated as once, few or many, or as a class when expanded; others skip it.

J gene: TRBJ1-1
V gene: TRBV5-1
clone size: few
D gene: -
CDR3 protein: CASSRDHTEAFF
CDR3 DNA: TGCGCCAGCAGCCGAGACCACACTGAAGCTTTCTTT

J gene: TRBJ2-7
V gene: TRBV28
clone size: once
D gene: TRBD2
CDR3 protein: CASGETTGGPYEQYF
CDR3 DNA: TGTGCCAGCGGGGAAACGACGGGGGGTCCCTACGAGCAGTACTTC

J gene: TRBJ2-7
V gene: TRBV14
clone size: -
D gene: TRBD2
CDR3 protein: CASSQVTGTSGYEQYF
CDR3 DNA: TGTGCCAGCAGCCAAGTAACCGGGACTAGCGGCTACGAGCAGTACTTC

J gene: TRBJ1-5
V gene: TRBV28
clone size: few
D gene: TRBD1
CDR3 protein: CASHGGQSNQPQHF
CDR3 DNA: TGTGCCAGCCACGGGGGACAGAGCAATCAGCCCCAGCATTTT

J gene: TRBJ2-7
V gene: TRBV28
clone size: -
D gene: TRBD1
CDR3 protein: CASSSDRGSYEQYF
CDR3 DNA: TGTGCCAGCAGCTCGGACAGGGGCTCCTACGAGCAGTACTTC

J gene: TRBJ2-7
V gene: TRBV6-1
clone size: once
D gene: -
CDR3 protein: CASSGRGSYEQYF
CDR3 DNA: TGTGCCAGCAGTGGAAGGGGCTCCTACGAGCAGTACTTC

J gene: TRBJ2-2
V gene: TRBV11-1
clone size: once
D gene: -
CDR3 protein: CASSKGLHTGELFF
CDR3 DNA: TGTGCCAGCAGTAAGGGACTCCACACCGGGGAGCTGTTTTTT

J gene: TRBJ2-5
V gene: TRBV10-3
clone size: -
D gene: -
CDR3 protein: CAISDGEETQYF
CDR3 DNA: TGTGCCATCAGTGATGGGGAGGAGACCCAGTACTTC

J gene: TRBJ2-2
V gene: TRBV19
clone size: once
D gene: -
CDR3 protein: CASSSRPANTGELFF
CDR3 DNA: TGTGCCAGCTCTTCTCGCCCAGCGAACACCGGGGAGCTGTTTTTT

J gene: TRBJ2-3
V gene: TRBV19
clone size: -
D gene: TRBD2
CDR3 protein: CATAGGPTDTQYF
CDR3 DNA: TGTGCCACGGCGGGAGGGCCGACAGATACGCAGTATTTT

J gene: TRBJ2-7
V gene: TRBV18
clone size: once
D gene: TRBD1
CDR3 protein: CASSPGTGEQYF
CDR3 DNA: TGTGCCAGCTCACCGGGGACAGGCGAGCAGTACTTC

J gene: TRBJ1-5
V gene: TRBV19
clone size: -
D gene: TRBD1
CDR3 protein: CASSILGQNQPQHF
CDR3 DNA: TGTGCCAGTAGTATCCTGGGACAGAATCAGCCCCAGCATTTT

J gene: TRBJ2-7
V gene: TRBV28
clone size: few
D gene: TRBD2
CDR3 protein: CASSLAGGAYEQYF
CDR3 DNA: TGTGCCAGCAGTTTAGCGGGAGGAGCCTACGAGCAGTACTTC

J gene: TRBJ2-3
V gene: TRBV28
clone size: -
D gene: -
CDR3 protein: CASSPPRGRPGPDTQYF
CDR3 DNA: TGTGCCAGCAGTCCCCCTAGAGGGAGGCCGGGACCAGATACGCAGTATTTT

J gene: TRBJ2-7
V gene: TRBV28
clone size: -
D gene: TRBD2
CDR3 protein: CASSKGGLAGREQYF
CDR3 DNA: TGTGCCAGCAGTAAGGGGGGGCTAGCGGGTCGCGAGCAGTACTTC

J gene: TRBJ1-2
V gene: TRBV18
clone size: -
D gene: -
CDR3 protein: CASSPDSPNYGYTF
CDR3 DNA: TGTGCCAGCTCACCCGACAGCCCCAACTATGGCTACACCTTC

J gene: TRBJ2-3
V gene: TRBV5-1
clone size: -
D gene: -
CDR3 protein: CASSQGQRTDTQYF
CDR3 DNA: TGCGCCAGCAGCCAGGGACAAAGAACAGATACGCAGTATTTT

J gene: TRBJ2-1
V gene: TRBV18
clone size: -
D gene: -
CDR3 protein: CASSPTGSYNEQFF
CDR3 DNA: TGTGCCAGCTCACCAACGGGATCGTACAATGAGCAGTTCTTC